This T cell receptor (beta chain) was documented in a study of cytomegalovirus exposure and HLA in healthy donors. Study findings and constraints: It was assumed in the presence/absence analyses that sequencing depth was roughly uniform across donors. Follow-up analysis later connected one missense variant in DCLRE1C with trimming of TCR beta V- and J-genes. TCR beta sequences reportedly predicted the HLA-A and HLA-B alleles of most subjects accurately. Later work associated 16,951 TCR beta sequences with HLA alleles at 0.05 false discovery rate.

About this clone: The target antigen is unknown.

Trimming stripped 7 bases from V and 2 bases from J, with 19 bases between. This CDR3 is 16 amino acids long. The germline gives CDR1 SGHDN, CDR2 FVKESK. In the PCR, 60 Vbeta and 13 Jbeta primers were used. Clones were sequenced by immunoSEQ multiplex PCR, and TCRdb holds only the in-frame ones, with some missing. Found here are more than 100,000 clones, around 66% of them singletons; the top ten hold more than 1.5%. The sample comprised PBMCs. This clonotype originated in a man younger than 35 in good health and CMV-seronegative. The chain employs TRBV14 and TRBJ2-3, with D tentatively TRBD1 (6 bases). CDR3 sequence: CASNFGQLEPTDTQYF. The CDR3 nucleotides are TGTGCCAGCAACTTCGGACAGCTTGAACCCACAGATACGCAGTATTTT.